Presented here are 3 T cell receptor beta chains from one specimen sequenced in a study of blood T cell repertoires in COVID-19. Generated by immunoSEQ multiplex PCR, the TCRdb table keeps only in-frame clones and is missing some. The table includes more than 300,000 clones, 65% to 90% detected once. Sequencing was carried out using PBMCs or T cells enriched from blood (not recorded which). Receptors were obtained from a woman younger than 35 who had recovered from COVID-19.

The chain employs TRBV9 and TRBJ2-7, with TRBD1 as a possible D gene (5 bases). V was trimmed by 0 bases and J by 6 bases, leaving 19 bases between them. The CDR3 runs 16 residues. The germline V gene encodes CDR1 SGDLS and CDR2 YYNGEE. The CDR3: CASSVAPTGPGVEQYF. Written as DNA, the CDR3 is TGTGCCAGCAGCGTAGCTCCCACAGGCCCTGGGGTCGAGCAGTACTTC.

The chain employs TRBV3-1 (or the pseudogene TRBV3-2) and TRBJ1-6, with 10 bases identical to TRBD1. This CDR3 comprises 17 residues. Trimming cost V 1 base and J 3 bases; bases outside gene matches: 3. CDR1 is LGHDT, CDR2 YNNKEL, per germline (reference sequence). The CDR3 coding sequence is TGTGCCAGCAGCCAAGGGGACAGGGGCTACTATAATTCACCCCTCCACTTT. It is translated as CASSQGDRGYYNSPLHF.

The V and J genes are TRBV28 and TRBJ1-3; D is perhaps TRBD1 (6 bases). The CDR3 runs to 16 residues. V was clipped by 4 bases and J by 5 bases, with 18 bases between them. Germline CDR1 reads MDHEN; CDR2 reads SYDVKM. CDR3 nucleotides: TGTGCCAGCAGTTCCCCCCTATGGCAGGGGAGAAACACCATATATTTT. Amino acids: CASSSPLWQGRNTIYF.